Presented here are 31 T cell receptor beta chains from one specimen sequenced in a study of cytomegalovirus exposure and HLA in healthy donors. Primers for the PCR totalled 60 Vbeta and 13 Jbeta. Sequencing used immunoSEQ multiplex PCR; TCRdb keeps in-frame clones, though not all of them. The sample consists of about 100,000 clones, roughly four fifths of them appearing once. Sequencing was done on a sample of PBMCs. Receptors originate from a woman aged 60 to 75 in good health and CMV-seropositive.

The DNA of the CDR3 is TGTGCCATCAGTGAACAGGGATTCGAGCAGTACTTC. Amino acids: CAISEQGFEQYF. The chain uses TRBV10-3 and TRBJ2-7; possible D gene TRBD1, 6 bases. CDR3 length equals 12 residues. Germline CDR1 and CDR2: ENHRY and SYGVKD. V was trimmed by 3 bases and J by 6 bases, leaving 9 bases between them.

The table lists this clone with a few counts. Other DNA variants within this sample encode the same CDR3. The V call is TRBV5-1, the J call TRBJ1-1, with D tentatively TRBD1 (5 bases). The CDR3 totals 13 residues. V lost 3 bases and J 4 bases, leaving 10 bases between the germline ends. Looked up from germline, CDR1 is SGHRS and CDR2 is YFSETQ. CDR3 loop: CASSSQGGTEAFF. The CDR3 DNA reads as TGCGCCAGCAGCTCCCAGGGTGGCACTGAAGCTTTCTTT.

Points on this clone: The conserved closing phenylalanine or tryptophan is absent in this CDR3, likely reflecting a read error. The limits of the CDR3 on the DNA are not certain, so only TCRdb's listed CDR3 is given. This sequence joins TRBV20-1 and TRBJ2-4; TRBD2 is the table's D call and was not checked against the DNA. The V gene's germline CDR1 is DFQATT and CDR2 SNEGSKA (reference sequence). Inclusive of both ends, the CDR3 amounts to 11 amino acids. CDR3 loop: CSARNLAGLVT.

The rearrangement uses TRBV21-1 and TRBJ1-2; the D call of TRBD1 is as the table states it, not checked on the DNA. TRBV21-1 is a recognized pseudogene. This CDR3 region has 18 residues. CDR3 sequence (DNA): TGTGCCAGCAGCAAAGCTGGCGGGACAGGGGGCGAGCGGGGTGGCTACACCTTC. The encoded protein is CASSKAGGTGGERGGYTF.

The CDR3 region is CASSVTGRGVRTDTQYF. In DNA form, the CDR3 reads TGTGCCAGTAGTGTGACAGGGCGGGGGGTACGCACAGATACGCAGTATTTT. The chain uses TRBV19 and TRBJ2-3, with a possible D match to TRBD2 (8 bases). The germline V gene encodes CDR1 LNHDA and CDR2 SQIVND (reference sequence). The CDR3 extends over 17 amino acids. V gave up 5 bases and J gave up 1 base, with 19 bases separating them. Full variable domain (missing parts from reference TRBV19 and TRBJ2-3): DGGITQSPKYLFRKEGQNVTLSCEQNLNHDAMYWYRQDPGQGLRLIYYSQIVNDFQKGDIAEGYSVSREKKESFPLTVTSAQKNPTAFYLCASSVTGRGVRTDTQYFGPGTRLTVL.

This clone was seen a handful of times. CDR3 in amino acids: CASSARENTEAFF. CDR3 bases: TGTGCCAGCAGCGCCCGGGAGAACACTGAAGCTTTCTTT. The rearrangement links TRBV11-2 to TRBJ1-1; D gene ambiguous. The germline CDR1 and CDR2 sequences are SGHAT and FQNNGV. The CDR3 contains 13 residues. V lost 5 bases and J 1 base, leaving 8 bases between the germline ends.

This rearrangement joins TRBV15 to TRBJ2-5; possibly TRBD1 for D (6 bases). CDR3 length: 14 residues. Germline CDR1 LNHNV, CDR2 YYDKDF (reference sequence). The V gene lost 4 bases and the J gene lost 4 bases, with 13 bases spanning the gap. CDR3 sequence: CATSTFTGRETQYF. The CDR3 DNA reads TGTGCCACCAGCACCTTCACAGGGCGAGAGACCCAGTACTTC.

This chain uses TRBV19 with TRBJ2-3; 10 bases agree with TRBD2. Germline CDR1 LNHDA, CDR2 SQIVND (reference sequence). V shed 4 bases and J 3 bases; nucleotides not matched to a gene: 10. The CDR3 sequence is 17 residues long. The CDR3 region is CASSTGSSGRVTDTQYF. CDR3 nucleotide sequence: TGTGCCAGTAGTACGGGATCCAGCGGGAGGGTAACAGATACGCAGTATTTT.

This chain links TRBV2 with TRBJ1-3; 7 nucleotides align to TRBD1. The V and J ends lost 9 bases and 0 bases, in that order; junction bases with no gene match: 2. Per the germline V gene, CDR1 is SNHLY and CDR2 is FYNNEI. This CDR3 region has 13 residues. In DNA form, the CDR3 reads TGTGCCAGGGGACAGCGCTCTGGAAACACCATATATTTT. It is translated as CARGQRSGNTIYF.

The chain is built from TRBV5-4 and TRBJ1-2; D call uncertain. V was pared by 3 bases and J by 7 bases, with 16 bases between. Looked up from germline, CDR1 is SGHNT and CDR2 is YYREEE (reference sequence). The CDR3 sequence is 14 residues long. CDR3 residues: CASSSERVGVGYTF. The CDR3 nucleotides read TGTGCCAGCAGCTCGGAGCGGGTTGGGGTTGGCTACACCTTC.

The V and J genes are TRBV30 and TRBJ1-4, with TRBD1 identical over 8 bases. Unmatched junction bases numbered 10, after V lost 2 bases and J lost 8 bases. CDR3 length: 15 amino acids. CDR1 is GTSNPN and CDR2 is SVGIG in the germline V gene (reference sequence). The CDR3 DNA is TGTGCCTGGAGTCCGATCAGGACAGGGTTGGAAAAACTGTTTTTT. Protein: CAWSPIRTGLEKLFF.

V gene TRBV19 combines with J gene TRBJ1-5; TRBD1 matches 11 bases. The V segment lost 5 bases and the J segment 7 bases; nucleotides outside the gene matches: 4. Looked up from germline, CDR1 is LNHDA and CDR2 is SQIVND (reference sequence). This CDR3 spans 14 amino acids. The CDR3 bases are TGTGCCAGTAGTTGGACAGGGGGCCGGCAGCCCCAGCATTTT. Its protein product is CASSWTGGRQPQHF.

The chain joins TRBV12-5 to TRBJ2-5; D unclear. The CDR3 runs to 13 residues. Germline assignment: CDR1 LGHNT and CDR2 FRNRAP. V was clipped by 4 bases and J by 7 bases, with 13 bases between them. CDR3 bases: TGTGCTAGTGGTTCCGCCGGAGACGGGACCCAGTACTTC. Translated, it gives CASGSAGDGTQYF. Full variable domain (outside the CDR3, taken from reference TRBV12-5 and TRBJ2-5): DARVTQTPRHKVTEMGQEVTMRCQPILGHNTVFWYRQTMMQGLELLAYFRNRAPLDDSGMPKDRFSAEMPDATLATLKIQPSEPRDSAVYFCASGSAGDGTQYFGPGTRLLVL.

The chain is built from TRBV2 and TRBJ1-5; possibly TRBD1 for D (5 bases). Germline CDR1 is SNHLY and CDR2 is FYNNEI. Between the trimmed V and J ends, which lost 3 bases and 2 bases, there was a span of 8 bases. The CDR3 sequence is 14 residues long. The CDR3 sequence is CASSDSGRNQPQHF. The CDR3 DNA is TGTGCCAGCAGTGACTCAGGGCGCAATCAGCCCCAGCATTTT.

The chain links TRBV18 to TRBJ1-5; D gene uncertain. This CDR3 has 16 amino acids. Trimming shortened V by 3 bases and J by 0 bases, and 12 bases separated the two germline ends. The germline CDR1 and CDR2 sequences are KGHSH and LQKENI. The CDR3: CASSPDRVNSNQPQHF. Here the CDR3 DNA reads TGTGCCAGCTCACCCGATAGAGTTAATAGCAATCAGCCCCAGCATTTT.

The V call is TRBV30, the J call TRBJ2-5, with 10 bases that match TRBD1. CDR3 size: 16 residues. Unmatched junction bases numbered 10, after V lost 3 bases and J lost 3 bases. Per the germline V gene, CDR1 is GTSNPN and CDR2 is SVGIG (reference sequence). The CDR3 loop is CAWSLTGTGAKETQYF. As DNA, the CDR3 is TGTGCCTGGAGCCTAACCGGGACAGGGGCGAAAGAGACCCAGTACTTC. Full variable domain (rest looked up from reference TRBV30 and TRBJ2-5): SQTIHQWPATLVQPVGSPLSLECTVEGTSNPNLYWYRQAAGRGLQLLFYSVGIGQISSEVPQNLSASRPQDRQFILSSKKLLLSDSGFYLCAWSLTGTGAKETQYFGPGTRLLVL.

The chain joins TRBV7-9 to TRBJ1-1; TRBD1 might be the D (5 bases). The CDR3 is 16 amino acids. CDR1 SEHNR and CDR2 FQNEAQ come from the germline V gene (reference sequence). The germline V and J ends were trimmed by 4 bases and 2 bases, with 17 bases remaining between them. The chain's CDR3 is CASSSLGSGLNTEAFF. DNA for the CDR3: TGTGCCAGCAGCTCTCTAGGGTCAGGGCTCAACACTGAAGCTTTCTTT. The full variable domain, with the rest looked up from reference TRBV7-9 and TRBJ1-1, is DTGVSQNPRHKITKRGQNVTFRCDPISEHNRLYWYRQTLGQGPEFLTYFQNEAQLEKSRLLSDRFSAERPKGSFSTLEIQRTEQGDSAMYLCASSSLGSGLNTEAFFGQGTRLTVV.

This sequence joins TRBV5-1 and TRBJ1-1; unclear D gene. Deletions cut 0 bases from V and 8 bases from J, with 14 bases between. Germline assignment: CDR1 SGHRS and CDR2 YFSETQ. The length of the CDR3 is 14 residues. The CDR3 protein is CASSLAPVSGEAFF. CDR3 nucleotide sequence: TGCGCCAGCAGCTTGGCGCCTGTCAGCGGAGAAGCTTTCTTT.

The J gene is TRBJ1-5, the V gene TRBV27; 7 bases align to TRBD1. The germline V gene has CDR1 MNHEY and CDR2 SMNVEV (reference sequence). The CDR3 covers 16 residues. Trimming cost V 2 bases and J 5 bases; bases outside gene matches: 9. Here the CDR3 DNA reads TGTGCCAGCAGTTTAGGTGGGGACAGATTATATCAGCCCCAGCATTTT. It codes for CASSLGGDRLYQPQHF.

The chain couples TRBV12-5 to TRBJ2-1; D uncertain. The CDR3 loop spans 12 amino acids. The germline V and J ends were trimmed by 0 bases and 7 bases, with 4 bases remaining between them. Germline V gene data show CDR1 as LGHNT and CDR2 as FRNRAP. CDR3 DNA: TGTGCTAGTGGTTTGGTACAGAATGAGCAGTTCTTC. Its translation is CASGLVQNEQFF.

The chain recombines TRBV9 with TRBJ2-5; 12 bases are a match to TRBD2. Trimming took 0 bases from V and 5 from J; bases not matched to a gene: 11. This CDR3 comprises 18 residues. The V gene's germline CDR1 is SGDLS and CDR2 YYNGEE. The CDR3 region has the DNA TGTGCCAGCAGCGTAGACCGACTAGCGGGAGTCTTTAATGAGACCCAGTACTTC. Residues: CASSVDRLAGVFNETQYF.

The chain couples TRBV7-8 to TRBJ2-1, with TRBD2 matching over 8 bases. V was clipped by 4 bases and J by 2 bases; unmatched bases: 7. Germline V gene lookup returns CDR1 SGHVS and CDR2 FQNEAQ. This CDR3 is built from 16 residues. CDR3 region: CASSSSGTSPYNEQFF. In DNA, the CDR3 is TGTGCCAGCAGCTCATCCGGGACTAGTCCCTACAATGAGCAGTTCTTC.

This rearrangement joins TRBV5-8 to TRBJ1-1; 10 nucleotides match TRBD1. The CDR3 has 14 amino acids. CDR1 is SGHTS and CDR2 is YDEGEE in the germline V gene. J lost 11 bases, V lost 3 bases, and 10 bases had no gene match. This CDR3 is CASSSGGQGLTAFF. CDR3 bases: TGTGCCAGCAGCTCAGGGGGACAGGGGTTAACGGCTTTCTTT.

CDR3 sequence (DNA): TGTGCCTGGAGTGGGGGACAAAGAACTAATGAAAAACTGTTTTTT. It codes for CAWSGGQRTNEKLFF. V usage is TRBV30 and J usage is TRBJ1-4; a weak D match, TRBD1 (6 bases). The V gene lost 1 base and the J gene lost 1 base, with 10 bases spanning the gap. The CDR3 has 15 amino acids. In germline, CDR1 is GTSNPN, CDR2 SVGIG (reference sequence).

The rearrangement links TRBV4-1 to TRBJ2-5; 12 bases map to TRBD2. The germline V gene encodes CDR1 MGHRA and CDR2 YSYEKL. The CDR3 is 16 amino acids. Trimming cost V 3 bases and J 4 bases; bases outside gene matches: 6. CDR3 DNA sequence: TGCGCCAGCAGCCATTCTAGCGGGAGGGCCGCAGAGACCCAGTACTTC. It translates to CASSHSSGRAAETQYF.

V and J are TRBV29-1 and TRBJ2-5, with 12 bases matching TRBD2. Trimming removed 7 bases from V and 5 bases from J; junction bases left unmatched: 14. CDR3 length equals 16 residues. The germline gives CDR1 SQVTM, CDR2 ANQGSEA. This CDR3 is CSALAGGRTSVETQYF. In DNA, the CDR3 is TGCAGCGCCCTAGCGGGAGGGAGAACAAGTGTGGAGACCCAGTACTTC.

The CDR3 loop reads CASTFLSGGKEQFF. CDR3 in DNA: TGTGCCAGCACCTTTCTTTCGGGGGGTAAGGAGCAGTTCTTC. This chain links TRBV7-8 with TRBJ2-1; 7 positions agree with TRBD2. Germline values: CDR1 SGHVS, CDR2 FQNEAQ. The J segment lost 10 bases and the V segment lost 7 bases, leaving 13 bases of the junction unmatched. The CDR3 extends over 14 amino acids.

This chain connects TRBV7-3 to TRBJ1-2; D is undetermined. Germline V lookup: CDR1 SGHTA, CDR2 FQGTGA. The V end lost 5 bases, the J end lost 6 bases, and 16 bases lay between the germline ends. The CDR3 has 14 amino acids. The CDR3 DNA reads TGTGCCAGCAGCCCCGTGGGAGGGAGGGATGGCTACACCTTC. Translation gives CASSPVGGRDGYTF.

The chain combines TRBV27 with TRBJ1-3; no clear D gene. From germline, CDR1 is MNHEY and CDR2 SMNVEV (reference sequence). V was shortened by 4 bases and J by 1 base, with 11 bases between the two germline ends. The CDR3 contains 15 residues. CDR3 bases: TGTGCCAGCAGTTCCGGGTCCTTTTCTGGAAACACCATATATTTT. This translates into CASSSGSFSGNTIYF.

The DNA of the CDR3 is TGTGCCAGCAGCTTAAATTTAGCGGGAGTAGGGAATGAGCAGTTCTTC. This gives the protein CASSLNLAGVGNEQFF. The chain carries TRBV7-3 and TRBJ2-1; 9 nucleotides match TRBD2. The ends lost 1 base at V and 7 bases at J; junction bases unmatched: 8. The CDR3 has 16 residues. CDR1 is SGHTA, CDR2 FQGTGA, per germline.

This clone was counted between two and nine times. This chain links TRBV18 with TRBJ1-1; tentatively, D is TRBD1 (5 bases). The CDR3 spans 12 residues. V was trimmed by 3 bases and J by 8 bases, leaving 10 bases between them. The germline gives CDR1 KGHSH, CDR2 LQKENI. The CDR3 loop reads CASSPIDREAFF. The CDR3 DNA reads as TGTGCCAGCTCACCGATAGACAGAGAAGCTTTCTTT.